What follows is one T cell receptor beta chain and its context. Here immunoSEQ multiplex PCR was the method, and the copy in TCRdb shows in-frame clones only, minus some. The sample has about 190,000 clones; 75% to 90% are singletons. This entry comes from a study of blood T cell repertoires in COVID-19. Study summary: The United States, Italy and Spain were the sources of the acute and convalescent COVID-19 samples.

Sample: peripheral blood. This TCR was sampled from a man in his forties or fifties with acute or convalescent COVID-19.

This CDR3 reads CASSQASVTEAFF. CDR3 in DNA: TGCGCCAGCAGCCAAGCCAGTGTCACTGAAGCTTTCTTT. The V and J genes are TRBV4-1 and TRBJ1-1; no definite D call. Per the germline V gene, CDR1 is MGHRA and CDR2 is YSYEKL. CDR3 length equals 13 residues. Trimming took 1 base from V and 4 from J, leaving 7 bases between them.